The sequence of this T cell receptor beta chain was determined in a study of cytomegalovirus exposure and HLA in healthy donors. PCR involved 60 Vbeta and 13 Jbeta primers. The assay was immunoSEQ multiplex PCR, and TCRdb's table has in-frame clones only and misses some. There are more than 150,000 clones in the sample; roughly 80% occur only once, and about 1.6% lies in the top ten. This clone was counted a few times. The V and J ends lost 8 bases and 2 bases, in that order; junction bases with no gene match: 4. The germline gives CDR1 MNHNS, CDR2 SASEGT. CDR3 size: 13 residues. This chain links TRBV6-1 with TRBJ2-7, with 9 nucleotides matching TRBD1. This TCR came from a man in his forties in good health and CMV-seronegative. Sequenced sample: PBMCs. The CDR3 region is CASFGTGTYEQYF. CDR3 sequence (DNA): TGTGCCAGCTTTGGGACAGGGACCTACGAGCAGTACTTC.